The 10 T cell receptor beta chains reported below all come from one sample, sequenced in a study of blood T cell repertoires in COVID-19. Generated by immunoSEQ multiplex PCR, the TCRdb table keeps only in-frame clones and is missing some. The repertoire has about 310,000 clones, roughly 91% of them found once; the top ten carry 1%. Sequenced: peripheral blood. Source of these receptors: a man in his fifties with active or convalescent COVID-19.

The rearrangement uses TRBV9 and TRBJ2-3; perhaps TRBD2 as D (6 bases). Looked up from germline, CDR1 is SGDLS and CDR2 is YYNGEE. This CDR3 is 15 amino acids long. The V and J ends lost 4 bases and 4 bases respectively, with 16 bases between them. Here the CDR3 reads CASSPTTSIPDTQYF. For the CDR3, the DNA is TGTGCCAGCAGCCCGACGACTAGTATCCCAGATACGCAGTATTTT.

This chain uses TRBV18 with TRBJ1-4, with TRBD1 identical over 9 bases. Trimming cost V 2 bases and J 5 bases; bases outside gene matches: 3. This CDR3 is 15 amino acids long. The germline CDR1 and CDR2 sequences are KGHSH and LQKENI. For the CDR3, the DNA is TGTGCCAGCTCACCAGGGACAGGGAGAAATGAAAAACTGTTTTTT. Protein: CASSPGTGRNEKLFF.

This sequence joins TRBV20-1 and TRBJ1-5; 8 bases agree with TRBD1. The length of the CDR3 is 13 residues. CDR1 and CDR2 (germline): DFQATT, SNEGSKA (reference sequence). The trim removed 3 bases at V and 7 bases at J, leaving 5 bases unmatched. As DNA, the CDR3 is TGCAGTGCTAGTCACAGGGGGGAGCAGCCCCAGCATTTT. Protein: CSASHRGEQPQHF.

As concerns this clone: Other DNA sequences in the sample encode the same CDR3. V and J are TRBV29-1 and TRBJ1-1, with D possibly TRBD1 on 5 matching bases. This CDR3 contains 14 residues. Germline-derived CDR1 and CDR2 are SQVTM and ANQGSEA. The V gene lost 3 bases and the J gene lost 1 base, with 12 bases spanning the gap. CDR3 DNA: TGCAGCGTTGAGGGGACTGGGCGGAACACTGAAGCTTTCTTT. Protein sequence: CSVEGTGRNTEAFF.

The chain combines TRBV3-1 (or the pseudogene TRBV3-2) with TRBJ1-2, with 8 positions matching TRBD1. Germline V gene sequence: CDR1 LGHDT, CDR2 YNNKEL (reference sequence). The junction had 1 base not matched to a gene; V was cut back by 3 bases and J by 4 bases. The CDR3 runs 13 residues. The CDR3 spells CASSHGQGYGYTF. The CDR3 DNA reads TGTGCCAGCAGCCACGGACAGGGCTATGGCTACACCTTC.

The chain joins TRBV28 to TRBJ2-5; 10 positions agree with TRBD1. The V and J ends lost 4 bases and 7 bases, in that order; junction bases with no gene match: 9. Germline V CDR1 and CDR2: MDHEN, SYDVKM. The CDR3 covers 15 residues. The CDR3: CASSSEGTGVSTQYF. DNA for the CDR3: TGTGCCAGCAGTTCCGAAGGGACAGGGGTATCGACCCAGTACTTC. Drawing the rest from reference TRBV28 and TRBJ2-5, the complete variable domain is DVKVTQSSRYLVKRTGEKVFLECVQDMDHENMFWYRQDPGLGLRLIYFSYDVKMKEKGDIPEGYSVSREKKERFSLILESASTNQTSMYLCASSSEGTGVSTQYFGPGTRLLVL.

This chain uses TRBV30 with TRBJ1-2; D may be TRBD1 (6 bases). Trimming stripped 7 bases from V and 1 base from J, with 13 bases between. The germline V gene has CDR1 GTSNPN and CDR2 SVGIG (reference sequence). This CDR3 is built from 13 residues. The CDR3 sequence: CASRTVVNYGYTF. CDR3 coding DNA: TGTGCCTCTCGGACAGTAGTTAACTATGGCTACACCTTC.

The chain recombines TRBV2 with TRBJ2-5, with 12 bases matching TRBD1. The V and J ends lost 4 bases and 6 bases, in that order; junction bases with no gene match: 6. The CDR3 spans 15 residues. CDR1 is SNHLY, CDR2 FYNNEI, per germline. The chain's CDR3 is CASSAPRDRGQTQYF. The DNA of the CDR3 is TGTGCCAGCAGTGCGCCCCGGGACAGGGGGCAGACCCAGTACTTC.

V gene TRBV19 combines with J gene TRBJ2-7; 7 bases agree with TRBD1. CDR3 length: 15 residues. Trimming cost V 8 bases and J 5 bases; bases outside gene matches: 15. From germline, CDR1 is LNHDA and CDR2 SQIVND (reference sequence). Here the CDR3 DNA reads TGTGCCAGTTCAACATACGGGACAGTCGGAGACGAGCAGTACTTC. Its protein product is CASSTYGTVGDEQYF.

The chain is built from TRBV29-1 and TRBJ2-5; possibly TRBD2 for D (5 bases). Germline V lookup: CDR1 SQVTM, CDR2 ANQGSEA. The CDR3 is 14 residues long. Trimming stripped 4 bases from V and 2 bases from J, with 14 bases between. CDR3 residues: CSVGYGSGQETQYF. DNA for the CDR3: TGCAGCGTTGGATACGGCAGCGGTCAAGAGACCCAGTACTTC.